The present T cell receptor (beta chain) was sequenced within a study of human T cells and chemical hapten exposure. Looking at the study overall: Weekly administration of diphenylcyclopropenone to the scalp of patients continued throughout the roughly 23-week study.

TCRdb redid the calling of the RACE reads with MiXCR, one entry per CDR3 protein. The profile shows about 400,000 distinct CDR3 sequences, around 6% of them singletons. As for time point: patch test 2, 6 weeks after DPC sensitization. Treatment here: therapeutic diphenylcyclopropenone sensitization with weekly scalp DPC. This CDR3 has 14 residues. V was pared by 3 bases and J by 5 bases, with 10 bases between. The germline V gene encodes CDR1 MNHEY and CDR2 SMNVEV (reference sequence). V is TRBV27 and J is TRBJ1-4; the D is unclear. This clonotype was sampled from a woman aged 18-29 years with alopecia areata. Some clones in this sample may be carry-over from other donors' samples. The specimen was whole blood, collected in connection with sensitization to the hapten diphenylcyclopropenone (DPC). CDR3 sequence reads: CASSFGYPNEKLFF. DNA of the CDR3: TGTGCCAGCAGTTTTGGATACCCGAATGAAAAACTGTTTTTT.